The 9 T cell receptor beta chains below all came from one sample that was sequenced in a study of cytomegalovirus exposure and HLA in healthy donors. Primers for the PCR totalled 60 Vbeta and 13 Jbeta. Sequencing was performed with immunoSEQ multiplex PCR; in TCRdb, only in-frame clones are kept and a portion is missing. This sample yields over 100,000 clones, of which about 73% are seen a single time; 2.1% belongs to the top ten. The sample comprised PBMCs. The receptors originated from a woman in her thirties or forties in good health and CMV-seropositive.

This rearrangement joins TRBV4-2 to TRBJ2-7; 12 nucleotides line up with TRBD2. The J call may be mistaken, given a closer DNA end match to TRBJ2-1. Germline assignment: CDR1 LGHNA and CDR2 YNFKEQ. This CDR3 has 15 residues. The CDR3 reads CASSPSGGADNEQFF. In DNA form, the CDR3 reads TGTGCCAGCAGCCCTAGCGGGGGGGCTGACAATGAGCAGTTCTTC.

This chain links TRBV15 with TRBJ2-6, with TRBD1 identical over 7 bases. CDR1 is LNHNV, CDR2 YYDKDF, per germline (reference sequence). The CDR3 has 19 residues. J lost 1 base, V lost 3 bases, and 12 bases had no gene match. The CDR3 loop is CATSSRAGGFKSGANVLTF. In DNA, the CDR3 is TGTGCCACCAGCAGTAGGGCAGGGGGTTTTAAATCTGGGGCCAACGTCCTGACTTTC.

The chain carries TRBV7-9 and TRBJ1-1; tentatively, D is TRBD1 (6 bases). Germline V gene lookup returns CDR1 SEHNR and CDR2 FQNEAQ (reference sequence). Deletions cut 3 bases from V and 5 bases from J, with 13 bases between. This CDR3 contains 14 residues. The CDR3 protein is CASSLGGGGTEAFF. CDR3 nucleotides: TGTGCCAGCAGCTTGGGGGGCGGGGGGACTGAAGCTTTCTTT.

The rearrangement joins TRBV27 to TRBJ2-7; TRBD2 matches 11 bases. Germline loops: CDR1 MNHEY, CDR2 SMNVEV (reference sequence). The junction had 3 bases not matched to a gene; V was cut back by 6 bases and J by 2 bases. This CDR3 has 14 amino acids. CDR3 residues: CASRRTSGPYEQYF. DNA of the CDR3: TGTGCCAGCAGACGGACTAGCGGGCCCTACGAGCAGTACTTC.

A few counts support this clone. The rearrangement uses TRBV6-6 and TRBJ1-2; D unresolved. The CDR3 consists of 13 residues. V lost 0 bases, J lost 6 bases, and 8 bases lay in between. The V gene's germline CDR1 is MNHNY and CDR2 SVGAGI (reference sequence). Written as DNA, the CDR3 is TGTGCCAGCAGTTACTCCGAAACAAATGGCTACACCTTC. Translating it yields CASSYSETNGYTF.

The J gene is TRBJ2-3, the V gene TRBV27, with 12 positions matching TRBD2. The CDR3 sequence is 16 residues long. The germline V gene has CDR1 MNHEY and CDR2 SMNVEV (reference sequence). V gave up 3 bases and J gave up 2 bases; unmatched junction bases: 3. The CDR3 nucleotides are TGTGCCAGCAGTTTGGCTAGCGGGGGGGCCACAGATACGCAGTATTTT. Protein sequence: CASSLASGGATDTQYF.

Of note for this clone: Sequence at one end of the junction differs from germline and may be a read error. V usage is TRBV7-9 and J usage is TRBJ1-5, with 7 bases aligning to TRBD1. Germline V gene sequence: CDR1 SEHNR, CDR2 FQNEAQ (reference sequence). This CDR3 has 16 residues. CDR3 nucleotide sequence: TGTTCCAGCAGCTTAGATAGCACAGGGGGCAATCAGCCCCAGCATTTT. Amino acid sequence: CSSSLDSTGGNQPQHF.

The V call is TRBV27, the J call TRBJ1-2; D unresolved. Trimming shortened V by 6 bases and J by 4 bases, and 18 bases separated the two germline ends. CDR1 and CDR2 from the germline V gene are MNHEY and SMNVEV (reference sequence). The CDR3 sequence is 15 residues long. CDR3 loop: CASRPALGSGYGYTF. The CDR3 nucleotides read TGTGCCAGCAGACCCGCCTTGGGAAGCGGCTATGGCTACACCTTC.

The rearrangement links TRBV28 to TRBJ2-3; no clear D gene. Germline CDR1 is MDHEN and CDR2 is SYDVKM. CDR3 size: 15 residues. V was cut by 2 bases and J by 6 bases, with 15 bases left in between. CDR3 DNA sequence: TGTGCCAGCAGTTTACCCCATTACTTGGTGGATACGCAGTATTTT. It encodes CASSLPHYLVDTQYF.